Listed below are T cell receptor beta chains from one sample, sequenced in a study of regulatory T cells in long-lasting Graves disease. TCRdb reprocessed the multiplex PCR reads via MiXCR and lists one record per CDR3 protein. The repertoire holds 250,000 to 300,000 distinct CDR3 sequences, with around a fifth as singletons. The material sequenced was peripheral blood mononuclear cells (PBMCs), taken when the disease was refractory, from a patient treated with antithyroid drugs. The source is a female donor with Graves disease. Each CDR3 is given with its conserved first and last residue. Fields, in order: D gene, J gene, clone size, V gene, CDR3 DNA, CDR3 protein. The D gene is left open where the match is weak. The size entry is marked missing in some rows and otherwise reads once, few, many or a size class.

d_gene: TRBD2; j_gene: TRBJ2-7; abundance: few; v_gene: TRBV7-9; CDR3nt: TGTGCCAGCAGCGGCCAGGAGACTAGCGGGCCCTACGAGCAGTACTTC; CDR3aa: CASSGQETSGPYEQYF
d_gene: .; j_gene: TRBJ2-7; abundance: .; v_gene: TRBV15; CDR3nt: TGTGCCACCAGCAGAGCTCCAGGTTCGTCCTACGAGCAGTACTTC; CDR3aa: CATSRAPGSSYEQYF
d_gene: .; j_gene: TRBJ1-1; abundance: many; v_gene: TRBV5-1; CDR3nt: TGCGCCAGCAGCTTGGTACGGACGGCGAACACTGAAGCTTTCTTT; CDR3aa: CASSLVRTANTEAFF
d_gene: .; j_gene: TRBJ2-2; abundance: many; v_gene: TRBV6-1; CDR3nt: TGTGCCAGCGGTCTAGCTTGGGACACCGGGGAGCTGTTTTTT; CDR3aa: CASGLAWDTGELFF
d_gene: TRBD1; j_gene: TRBJ2-7; abundance: .; v_gene: TRBV3-1; CDR3nt: TGTGCCAGCACCTTACAAGGACAGGGGTCCTACGAGCAGTACTTC; CDR3aa: CASTLQGQGSYEQYF
d_gene: .; j_gene: TRBJ1-2; abundance: .; v_gene: TRBV7-3; CDR3nt: TGTGCCAGCAGCTTACCCTTCTTAGGCGAGCGCCCCTCCTATGGCTACACCTTC; CDR3aa: CASSLPFLGERPSYGYTF
d_gene: .; j_gene: TRBJ2-7; abundance: many; v_gene: TRBV10-3; CDR3nt: TGTGCCAGCGTTCCGGGACCGTCGACGGGCCACGAGCAGTACTTC; CDR3aa: CASVPGPSTGHEQYF
d_gene: .; j_gene: TRBJ2-7; abundance: few; v_gene: TRBV29-1; CDR3nt: TGCAGCGTTGACCCAGGTTCCTACGAGCAGTACTTC; CDR3aa: CSVDPGSYEQYF
d_gene: .; j_gene: TRBJ2-7; abundance: many; v_gene: TRBV27; CDR3nt: TGTGCCAGCAGTCTCACCTTCGACGGTTCCTACGAGCAGTACTTC; CDR3aa: CASSLTFDGSYEQYF
d_gene: .; j_gene: TRBJ1-1; abundance: few; v_gene: TRBV3-1; CDR3nt: TGTGCCAGCAGCCATGTAGGGGCCGGGGTGTTCTTT; CDR3aa: CASSHVGAGVFF
d_gene: .; j_gene: TRBJ2-2; abundance: .; v_gene: TRBV4-3; CDR3nt: TGCGCCAGCAGCCCCGGGACGGTGAACACCGGGGAGCTGTTTTTT; CDR3aa: CASSPGTVNTGELFF
d_gene: .; j_gene: TRBJ1-2; abundance: .; v_gene: TRBV7-9; CDR3nt: TGTGCCAGCAGCTTAGACGCGGGCTTTAACTATGGCTACACCTTC; CDR3aa: CASSLDAGFNYGYTF
d_gene: .; j_gene: TRBJ1-4; abundance: many; v_gene: TRBV6-1; CDR3nt: TGTGCCAGCAGTGTTATTCCATCGGGCGCAACTAATGAAAAACTGTTTTTT; CDR3aa: CASSVIPSGATNEKLFF
d_gene: .; j_gene: TRBJ2-7; abundance: many; v_gene: TRBV11-2; CDR3nt: TGTGCCAGCAGCCCCTCCTACGAGCAGTACTTC; CDR3aa: CASSPSYEQYF
d_gene: .; j_gene: TRBJ2-7; abundance: .; v_gene: TRBV18; CDR3nt: TGTGCCAGCTCACCAGAACCTACAACCTACGAGCAGTACTTC; CDR3aa: CASSPEPTTYEQYF